The 15 T cell receptor beta chains below were found in one sample sequenced in a study of T cells in localized non-small cell lung cancer. The repertoire was sequenced with immunoSEQ multiplex PCR; TCRdb's copy has only in-frame clones and lacks some. Of roughly 3,900 clones in the sample, about 37% were seen once. The input for sequencing was lung tumor tissue, taken before any cancer treatment. The receptor source for this set is a woman aged 35 to 70 with stage I lung adenocarcinoma.

This clone appeared many times. V is TRBV4-2 and J is TRBJ2-2; D remains ambiguous. Trimming cost V 1 base and J 5 bases, with 5 bases left between them. CDR3 length: 13 residues. Per germline, CDR1 LGHNA and CDR2 YNFKEQ. CDR3 bases: TGTGCCAGCAGCCAAGCATCAACCGGGGAGCTGTTTTTT. This codes for CASSQASTGELFF.

Details on this clone: The junction and the germline gene differ at one end; a read error may be behind it. The CDR3 nucleotides are TGCGCCAGCAGCGGGGGGTCCTCCTACACAGATACACAGTATTTT. It encodes CASSGGSSYTDTQYF. The rearrangement links TRBV5-1 to TRBJ2-3; TRBD2 is a possible D gene (6 bases). CDR1 is SGHRS and CDR2 is YFSETQ in the germline V gene. This CDR3 is built from 15 residues.

This chain joins TRBV28 and TRBJ2-7, with 7 nucleotides matching TRBD2. Germline V gene sequence: CDR1 MDHEN, CDR2 SYDVKM. This CDR3 contains 16 residues. The V gene end was trimmed by 6 bases and the J gene end by 0 bases; junction bases not matched to a gene: 11. This CDR3 reads CASSQVAGLSSYEQYF. The CDR3 nucleotides are TGTGCCAGCAGCCAGGTAGCGGGCCTCTCCTCCTACGAGCAGTACTTC. The full variable domain, completed using reference TRBV28 and TRBJ2-7, is DVKVTQSSRYLVKRTGEKVFLECVQDMDHENMFWYRQDPGLGLRLIYFSYDVKMKEKGDIPEGYSVSREKKERFSLILESASTNQTSMYLCASSQVAGLSSYEQYFGPGTRLTVT.

The chain has TRBV4-1 and TRBJ1-2, with TRBD1 matching over 8 bases. This CDR3 contains 14 residues. J gave up 8 bases and V 6 bases, and 11 bases lay outside the gene matches. Germline loops: CDR1 MGHRA, CDR2 YSYEKL. The CDR3 loop is CASSQIDRGRGYTF. Here the CDR3 DNA reads TGCGCCAGCAGTCAAATAGACAGGGGTCGGGGCTACACCTTC.

A single count supports this clone. The chain combines TRBV18 with TRBJ2-3; no clear D. Deletions cut 6 bases from V and 8 bases from J, with 15 bases between. Germline CDR1 is KGHSH and CDR2 is LQKENI. This CDR3 is 13 amino acids long. The CDR3, as DNA: TGTGCCAGCTCCGTAGACCGTCCGGGTACGCAGTATTTT. It specifies CASSVDRPGTQYF.

The chain recombines TRBV9 with TRBJ1-1; D possibly corresponds to TRBD1 (5 bases). The length of the CDR3 is 13 residues. Germline assignment: CDR1 SGDLS and CDR2 YYNGEE. V was clipped by 0 bases and J by 8 bases, with 11 bases between them. The CDR3 nucleotides are TGTGCCAGCAGCGTAGATTGGGGCCCGGAAGCTTTCTTT. Translation: CASSVDWGPEAFF.

The chain is built from TRBV19 and TRBJ2-6; D is unresolved. From germline, CDR1 is LNHDA and CDR2 SQIVND (reference sequence). V lost 5 bases and J lost 1, with 6 bases in between. The CDR3 has 14 residues. CDR3: CASSSKSGANVLTF. The CDR3 DNA sequence: TGTGCCAGTAGTTCCAAATCTGGGGCCAACGTCCTGACTTTC.

The chain combines TRBV28 with TRBJ2-7; D perhaps matches TRBD2 (6 bases). The V gene lost 5 bases and the J gene lost 0 bases, with 11 bases spanning the gap. CDR3 size: 14 residues. CDR1 MDHEN and CDR2 SYDVKM come from the germline V gene. The CDR3 DNA reads TGTGCCAGCAGTGGCTGGGACTCCTCCTACGAGCAGTACTTC. Amino acid sequence: CASSGWDSSYEQYF.

The chain recombines TRBV9 with TRBJ2-1; no reliable D call. Trimming took 0 bases from V and 8 from J, leaving 9 bases between them. CDR3 length: 13 residues. Germline CDR1 is SGDLS and CDR2 is YYNGEE. The CDR3 is CASSVGLRDEQFF. The CDR3 coding sequence is TGTGCCAGCAGCGTAGGCCTTCGCGATGAGCAGTTCTTC. The complete variable domain, with remaining parts taken from reference TRBV9 and TRBJ2-1, reads DSGVTQTPKHLITATGQRVTLRCSPRSGDLSVYWYQQSLDQGLQFLIQYYNGEERAKGNILERFSAQQFPDLHSELNLSSLELGDSALYFCASSVGLRDEQFFGPGTRLTVL.

The chain is built from TRBV28 and TRBJ1-4, with D uncertain. This CDR3 comprises 15 residues. V was trimmed by 1 base and J by 8 bases, leaving 14 bases between them. Per germline, CDR1 MDHEN and CDR2 SYDVKM. CDR3 DNA: TGTGCCAGCAGTTTATTCGGGTGGTCGAGGGAAAAACTGTTTTTT. It yields the protein CASSLFGWSREKLFF.

This clone qualifies as medium-sized. The DNA for the CDR3 is TGTGCCGGGGGGTCCGGACAGGGGATGGAGACCCAGTACTTC. Protein: CAGGSGQGMETQYF. This chain joins TRBV12-2 and TRBJ2-5; no DNA check was done on the table's D call, TRBD1. TRBV12-2 is described as a pseudogene. CDR3 length: 14 amino acids.

This clone has just one count. The V and J genes are TRBV28 and TRBJ1-5; no clear D. This CDR3 has 14 residues. The germline CDR1 and CDR2 sequences are MDHEN and SYDVKM. Deletions cut 5 bases from V and 4 bases from J, with 12 bases between. CDR3 DNA sequence: TGTGCCAGCAGTCGCCCCCGGTTGAATCAGCCCCAGCATTTT. Translation: CASSRPRLNQPQHF.

This clone has a handful of counts. The genes are TRBV11-3 and TRBJ1-5, with 9 bases that match TRBD1. Germline CDR1 and CDR2: SGHNT and YENEEA. V shed 5 bases and J 6 bases; nucleotides not matched to a gene: 5. The CDR3 length is 14 residues. The CDR3 DNA reads TGTGCCAGCAGCGCCGGGACAGGGTTTCAGCCCCAGCATTTT. It specifies CASSAGTGFQPQHF.

This chain uses TRBV14 with TRBJ1-1; no clear D gene. The germline V gene has CDR1 SGHDN and CDR2 FVKESK. V lost 2 bases to trimming and J lost 13 bases, with 17 bases between them. This CDR3 is built from 13 residues. The CDR3: CASSQLDGSPVFF. The CDR3 nucleotides read TGTGCCAGCAGCCAATTGGACGGCAGTCCTGTTTTCTTT.

This clone is labeled as medium-sized. This chain uses TRBV6-8 with TRBJ2-7; D remains unclear. The ends were cut back, 10 bases at V and 7 bases at J, with 20 bases in the middle. From germline, CDR1 is MNHGY and CDR2 SAAAGT. The CDR3 sequence is 13 residues long. CDR3 sequence (DNA): TGTGCCACCCCCCCTTTCCCAACGAGGGAGCAGTACTTC. It translates to CATPPFPTREQYF.